The next 5 T cell receptor beta chains were all read from a single sample in a study of patients and donors after allogeneic stem cell transplantation. TCRdb called the RT-PCR reads again in MiXCR, with one record for every CDR3 protein. The sample lists approximately 430,000 distinct CDR3 sequences, about a sixth occurring once. Sample: blood, either unsorted or a sorted T cell fraction (not recorded which). Receptors originate from a human donor who was either an allogeneic HSCT recipient or a stem cell or donor lymphocyte infusion donor (not recorded which). It is not recorded whose cells these are; they may come from a transplant donor.

The rearrangement links TRBV7-3 to TRBJ2-7; no reliable D call. V was clipped by 1 base and J by 3 bases, with 7 bases between them. Germline CDR1 and CDR2: SGHTA and FQGTGA. The CDR3 sequence is 13 residues long. The CDR3 DNA reads TGTGCCAGCAGCTTAAATCCGGGCTACGAGCAGTACTTC. Protein: CASSLNPGYEQYF.

The chain links TRBV5-1 to TRBJ2-2, with 9 bases aligning to TRBD1. After removal of 6 bases from V and 3 bases from J, the junction contained 12 bases not matched to a gene. The CDR3 spans 17 residues. The germline CDR1 and CDR2 sequences are SGHRS and YFSETQ. CDR3 DNA: TGCGCCAGCACCCTGAACACAGGGGGCTATTACACCGGGGAGCTGTTTTTT. This codes for CASTLNTGGYYTGELFF.

This clonotype has just a few counts. The V call is TRBV20-1, the J call TRBJ2-3, with a possible D match to TRBD2 (5 bases). Looked up from germline, CDR1 is DFQATT and CDR2 is SNEGSKA (reference sequence). This CDR3 has 11 residues. Trimming left V 3 bases short and J 7 bases short, with 8 bases between. In DNA, the CDR3 is TGCAGTGCTAGCGGCGGGTATACGCAGTATTTT. Translated, it gives CSASGGYTQYF.

The chain combines TRBV4-1 with TRBJ1-5; possibly TRBD1 for D (5 bases). This CDR3 contains 16 residues. Germline V lookup: CDR1 MGHRA, CDR2 YSYEKL. Trimming cost V 4 bases and J 0 bases, with 13 bases left between them. CDR3 amino acids: CASSPTEKYSNQPQHF. CDR3 bases: TGCGCCAGCAGCCCGACAGAGAAATATAGCAATCAGCCCCAGCATTTT.

The chain links TRBV27 to TRBJ2-5, with TRBD2 matching 10 bases. After removal of 2 bases from V and 1 base from J, the junction contained 4 bases not matched to a gene. Per germline, CDR1 MNHEY and CDR2 SMNVEV (reference sequence). The CDR3 runs to 16 residues. CDR3 sequence reads: CASSLITSGIQETQYF. CDR3 nucleotide sequence: TGTGCCAGCAGTTTAATAACTAGCGGGATCCAAGAGACCCAGTACTTC.